The next 28 T cell receptor beta chains were all read from a single sample in a study of blood T cell repertoires in COVID-19. Clones were sequenced by immunoSEQ multiplex PCR, and TCRdb holds only the in-frame ones, with some missing. The sample lists 150,000 to 200,000 clones, approximately 80% occurring once. The sample was peripheral blood. Every receptor here comes from a woman between 65 and 79 years old with COVID-19, enrolled during active disease.

The J gene is TRBJ2-5, the V gene TRBV11-3; tentatively, D is TRBD2 (5 bases). Germline V gene sequence: CDR1 SGHNT, CDR2 YENEEA. The length of the CDR3 is 15 residues. V was shortened by 1 base and J by 5 bases, with 14 bases between the two germline ends. CDR3 in amino acids: CASSLGLSLEETQYF. The CDR3 DNA reads TGTGCCAGCAGCTTAGGACTATCCCTTGAGGAGACCCAGTACTTC.

This rearrangement joins TRBV28 to TRBJ1-2; the match to TRBD1 covers 11 bases. With 6 bases clipped from V and 1 base from J, the junction kept 1 base outside the gene matches. Germline CDR1 is MDHEN and CDR2 is SYDVKM. The CDR3 contains 14 residues. Here the CDR3 DNA reads TGTGCCAGCAGGGGACAGGGGGATAACTATGGCTACACCTTC. Amino acids: CASRGQGDNYGYTF.

The rearrangement joins TRBV29-1 to TRBJ2-4, with 8 bases that match TRBD2. CDR3 length equals 14 residues. Germline V gene data show CDR1 as SQVTM and CDR2 as ANQGSEA. The V segment lost 6 bases and the J segment 9 bases; nucleotides outside the gene matches: 13. The DNA of the CDR3 is TGCAGCGTCAATGCGGCGGGGGGACTGGGCATTCAGTACTTC. It translates to CSVNAAGGLGIQYF. Variable domain in full (rest from reference TRBV29-1 and TRBJ2-4): SAVISQKPSRDICQRGTSLTIQCQVDSQVTMMFWYRQQPGQSLTLIATANQGSEATYESGFVIDKFPISRPNLTFSTLTVSNMSPEDSSIYLCSVNAAGGLGIQYFGAGTRLSVL.

The V and J genes are TRBV29-1 and TRBJ1-1, with D unresolved. V dropped 5 bases and J dropped 4 bases, with 11 bases sitting between them. Germline CDR1 reads SQVTM; CDR2 reads ANQGSEA. This CDR3 is built from 12 residues. In DNA, the CDR3 is TGCAGCGTTTCGGGGAGTGGCACTGAAGCTTTCTTT. Residues: CSVSGSGTEAFF.

The table lists this clone with a count of one. This rearrangement joins TRBV27 to TRBJ2-5; TRBD1 agrees at 10 bases. Germline V gene lookup returns CDR1 MNHEY and CDR2 SMNVEV (reference sequence). The V and J ends lost 8 bases and 3 bases, in that order; junction bases with no gene match: 9. The CDR3 length is 15 residues. DNA of the CDR3: TGTGCCAGCCTTAGCCTCGGGACAGGGGAAGAGACCCAGTACTTC. It yields the protein CASLSLGTGEETQYF.

The V gene is TRBV28, the J gene TRBJ1-2; D remains unclear. The CDR3 contains 12 residues. Germline V gene sequence: CDR1 MDHEN, CDR2 SYDVKM. V shed 3 bases and J shed 6 bases, with 8 bases lying between them. The CDR3 protein is CASSFKRHGYTF. The CDR3 region has the DNA TGTGCCAGCAGTTTCAAGCGACATGGCTACACCTTC.

V usage is TRBV29-1 and J usage is TRBJ2-3; TRBD1 is a possible D gene (5 bases). V lost 5 bases to trimming and J lost 3 bases, with 9 bases between them. Germline CDR1 is SQVTM and CDR2 is ANQGSEA. The CDR3 extends over 12 amino acids. The CDR3 DNA reads as TGCAGCGTTCCCCCAGGGACAGATACGCAGTATTTT. Its protein is CSVPPGTDTQYF.

The rearrangement uses TRBV6-5 and TRBJ1-3; tentative D call: TRBD1 (5 bases). The CDR3 sequence is 13 residues long. Trimming cost V 7 bases and J 4 bases, with 11 bases left between them. CDR1 is MNHEY, CDR2 SVGAGI, per germline. CDR3 amino acids: CASKMGPGNTIYF. CDR3 bases: TGTGCCAGCAAAATGGGGCCCGGAAACACCATATATTTT.

CDR3 in DNA: TGTGCCAGCAGTTACGGACAGGGAGGCGAAAAACTGTTTTTT. This sequence encodes CASSYGQGGEKLFF. J is TRBJ1-4 and V is TRBV6-6; 8 bases are a match to TRBD1. CDR1 is MNHNY and CDR2 is SVGAGI in the germline V gene (reference sequence). CDR3 length: 14 residues. The junction had 4 bases not matched to a gene; V was cut back by 2 bases and J by 8 bases.

The chain carries TRBV28 and TRBJ1-3, with a possible D match to TRBD1 (6 bases). The CDR3 contains 14 residues. Germline V gene lookup returns CDR1 MDHEN and CDR2 SYDVKM. The V and J ends lost 5 bases and 1 base respectively, with 9 bases between them. The CDR3 DNA is TGTGCCAGCAGTGGTAGGGGGTCTGGAAACACCATATATTTT. This translates into CASSGRGSGNTIYF.

The chain carries TRBV14 and TRBJ1-1; D is uncertain. There are 14 residues in the CDR3. V lost 3 bases, J lost 6 bases, and 14 bases lay in between. Germline CDR1 SGHDN, CDR2 FVKESK. The CDR3 loop reads CASSHFFDISEAFF. The DNA for the CDR3 is TGTGCCAGCAGCCACTTTTTTGACATCTCTGAAGCTTTCTTT.

The genes are TRBV30 and TRBJ1-1; 8 bases align to TRBD1. This CDR3 has 11 amino acids. Germline values: CDR1 GTSNPN, CDR2 SVGIG (reference sequence). The V gene end was trimmed by 5 bases and the J gene end by 10 bases; junction bases not matched to a gene: 6. CDR3 sequence reads: CAWDRGSRAFF. DNA of the CDR3: TGTGCCTGGGACAGGGGATCGCGAGCTTTCTTT.

The CDR3 loop reads CASSGWGLGYTF. CDR3 nucleotide sequence: TGTGCCAGCAGCGGATGGGGCCTAGGCTACACCTTC. V is TRBV9 and J is TRBJ1-2, with a weak D call TRBD1 (5 bases). Trimming stripped 3 bases from V and 8 bases from J, with 11 bases between. CDR1 is SGDLS, CDR2 YYNGEE, per germline. The CDR3 is made up of 12 amino acids. The entire variable domain, with the rest obtained from reference TRBV9 and TRBJ1-2, is as follows: DSGVTQTPKHLITATGQRVTLRCSPRSGDLSVYWYQQSLDQGLQFLIQYYNGEERAKGNILERFSAQQFPDLHSELNLSSLELGDSALYFCASSGWGLGYTFGSGTRLTVV.

The sample holds a few counts of this clone. The chain recombines TRBV10-2 with TRBJ2-3, with 9 positions matching TRBD1. The V and J ends lost 4 bases and 3 bases, in that order; junction bases with no gene match: 2. Germline lookup yields CDR1 WSHSY and CDR2 SAAADI. This CDR3 region has 14 residues. The CDR3 sequence is CASSVGQGTDTQYF. CDR3 coding DNA: TGCGCCAGCAGTGTTGGACAGGGGACAGATACGCAGTATTTT.

The chain combines TRBV30 with TRBJ2-3; possibly TRBD1 for D (6 bases). V gave up 4 bases and J gave up 2 bases, with 16 bases separating them. The CDR3 runs 15 residues. From germline, CDR1 is GTSNPN and CDR2 SVGIG (reference sequence). As DNA, the CDR3 is TGTGCCTGGACCCTCGGAGCAGGGGACACAGATACGCAGTATTTT. Encoded protein: CAWTLGAGDTDTQYF.

The genes are TRBV10-3 and TRBJ2-3, with D possibly matching TRBD1 (6 bases). Trimming took 3 bases from V and 2 from J, leaving 9 bases between them. The germline gives CDR1 ENHRY, CDR2 SYGVKD. The CDR3 has 14 residues. The CDR3 bases are TGTGCCATCAGTGATGGACAGTCCACAGATACGCAGTATTTT. It codes for CAISDGQSTDTQYF.

The gene calls are TRBV9 and TRBJ2-3; TRBD1 might be the D (6 bases). The CDR3 runs to 16 residues. Germline V gene sequence: CDR1 SGDLS, CDR2 YYNGEE. The V end was cut by 0 bases, the J end by 2 bases, with 13 bases between. CDR3 sequence reads: CASSVAGGGFTDTQYF. The DNA for the CDR3 is TGTGCCAGCAGCGTAGCTGGGGGCGGGTTCACAGATACGCAGTATTTT.

The chain uses TRBV28 and TRBJ1-3, with D possibly matching TRBD1 (6 bases). The V end was cut by 7 bases, the J end by 4 bases, with 23 bases between. Germline V CDR1 and CDR2: MDHEN, SYDVKM. This CDR3 comprises 17 residues. The CDR3 region is CASTPQPRGSTGNTIYF. CDR3 in DNA: TGTGCCAGCACCCCACAGCCCAGGGGATCTACGGGAAACACCATATATTTT.

The rearrangement joins TRBV10-3 to TRBJ2-3; 10 positions match TRBD2. Germline lookup yields CDR1 ENHRY and CDR2 SYGVKD. The CDR3 length is 16 residues. J was trimmed by 4 bases and V by 8 bases; bases with no gene match: 12. Written as DNA, the CDR3 is TGTGCCATCCGGCTGGGAATAGCGGGGGGCGCAGATACGCAGTATTTT. Protein product: CAIRLGIAGGADTQYF.

This clone was counted only a few times. This rearrangement joins TRBV27 to TRBJ2-7; TRBD1 is a possible D gene (6 bases). Germline-derived CDR1 and CDR2 are MNHEY and SMNVEV (reference sequence). This CDR3 contains 14 residues. The V and J ends lost 1 base and 3 bases respectively, with 10 bases between them. The CDR3 protein is CASSLWGQLYEQYF. The CDR3 nucleotides are TGTGCCAGCAGTTTATGGGGACAACTCTACGAGCAGTACTTC.

The chain joins TRBV15 to TRBJ2-5, with 7 bases that match TRBD1. Germline trimming cut 5 bases from V and 4 bases from J; bases unmatched to any gene: 4. CDR3 length: 13 residues. Germline-derived CDR1 and CDR2 are LNHNV and YYDKDF (reference sequence). The CDR3 protein is CATSSRTGETQYF. The CDR3 DNA reads TGTGCCACCAGCTCTCGGACAGGAGAGACCCAGTACTTC.

There are a few counts of this clone. This chain joins TRBV10-3 and TRBJ1-2; D perhaps matches TRBD1 (5 bases). The V gene lost 0 bases and the J gene lost 6 bases, with 11 bases spanning the gap. This CDR3 comprises 14 residues. Germline-derived CDR1 and CDR2 are ENHRY and SYGVKD. Here the CDR3 reads CAISESRQNDGYTF. The DNA of the CDR3 is TGTGCCATCAGTGAGTCGAGACAGAACGATGGCTACACCTTC.

The chain joins TRBV30 to TRBJ2-5; tentatively, D is TRBD2 (6 bases). The germline V gene has CDR1 GTSNPN and CDR2 SVGIG (reference sequence). The CDR3 covers 14 residues. Trimming stripped 4 bases from V and 4 bases from J, with 16 bases between. The CDR3 loop reads CAWKFGGSAETQYF. The CDR3 region has the DNA TGTGCCTGGAAATTTGGGGGGTCGGCAGAGACCCAGTACTTC.

This sequence joins TRBV18 and TRBJ2-6; a possible D gene is TRBD1 (6 bases). This CDR3 is built from 17 residues. The V gene's germline CDR1 is KGHSH and CDR2 LQKENI. The V and J ends lost 3 bases and 0 bases respectively, with 12 bases between them. In DNA, the CDR3 is TGTGCCAGCTCACCTTACAGGGTTGGCTCTGGGGCCAACGTCCTGACTTTC. Translating it yields CASSPYRVGSGANVLTF.

The chain recombines TRBV6-2 or TRBV6-3 with TRBJ1-2; D might be TRBD1 (6 bases). The V gene lost 2 bases and the J gene lost 0 bases, with 13 bases spanning the gap. CDR3 length: 16 amino acids. CDR1 is MNHEY and CDR2 is SVGEGT in the germline V gene. The CDR3 nucleotides are TGTGCCAGCAGTTACGCGACAGGTCTAGCTAACTATGGCTACACCTTC. Protein: CASSYATGLANYGYTF.

The chain is built from TRBV11-1 and TRBJ1-1; TRBD1 aligns across 7 bases. The ends lost 1 base at V and 6 bases at J; junction bases unmatched: 8. Germline V gene lookup returns CDR1 SGHAT and CDR2 FQDESV (reference sequence). The CDR3 is made up of 15 amino acids. CDR3 nucleotides: TGTGCCAGCAGCTTAGGGTCCGGGACAGCCCCTGAAGCTTTCTTT. Protein product: CASSLGSGTAPEAFF.

The chain recombines TRBV5-1 with TRBJ1-5; D is ambiguous. The CDR3 has 14 residues. From germline, CDR1 is SGHRS and CDR2 YFSETQ. Trimming took off 3 bases at V and 7 bases at J, with 14 bases between the two ends. CDR3 in amino acids: CASSSDIPGQPQHF. DNA for the CDR3: TGCGCCAGCAGCTCGGATATTCCGGGACAGCCCCAGCATTTT.

This rearrangement joins TRBV15 to TRBJ1-3; 8 bases match TRBD1. CDR3 length equals 13 residues. Germline CDR1 is LNHNV and CDR2 is YYDKDF (reference sequence). V gave up 5 bases and J gave up 4 bases; unmatched junction bases: 1. The CDR3 region is CATSRDRGNTIYF. CDR3 sequence (DNA): TGTGCCACCAGCCGGGACAGGGGAAACACCATATATTTT.